This TCR beta chain was observed in a study of T cells in Graves' hyperthyroidism and ophthalmopathy. There are 18 residues in the CDR3. Trimming removed 2 bases at V and 2 bases at J, with 16 bases between. Germline values: CDR1 MNHEY, CDR2 SVGAGI. This clonotype was counted at least ten times. Amplification of TCR beta CDR3 regions was performed using RNA transcripts as template. First-round RT-PCR of the TCR CDR3 relied on the HTBI primer set. TCRdb re-analysed the multiplex PCR reads in MiXCR, keeping a single row per CDR3 protein. This sample has about 58,000 distinct CDR3 sequences, with about 50% found just once.

The sequence was collected from a woman in her twenties or thirties with Graves' ophthalmopathy. The chain uses TRBV6-5 and TRBJ1-6; D perhaps matches TRBD1 (5 bases). The sample comprised blood. The CDR3 region has the DNA TGTGCCAGCAGTTACCGGGGACCGCACTGGCCCTATAATTCACCCCTCCACTTT. This translates into CASSYRGPHWPYNSPLHF.